The present T cell receptor beta chain was sequenced within a study of beta chain features in type 1 diabetes. Findings and caveats of the study: Patients' naive, central memory and Treg TCRB repertoires seemed closer to one another than those of healthy donors.

Investigators reverse transcribed all isolated RNA, so they sequenced expressed TCRB transcripts. Assay: immunoSEQ multiplex PCR; the TCRdb copy retains only in-frame clones and omits some. The table records around 44,000 clones, around 50% of them present only once. This CDR3 has 12 residues. CDR1 LNHDA and CDR2 SQIVND come from the germline V gene (reference sequence). Trimming cost V 5 bases and J 3 bases, with 5 bases left between them. Remarks on this clone: Its matching antigen is unknown.

Sequenced sample: stem cell memory CD4+ T cells from blood. The TCR comes from a woman aged 25 to 39 in good health. The rearrangement joins TRBV19 to TRBJ1-5; D is unclear. The CDR3 reads CASSVINQPQHF. CDR3 sequence (DNA): TGTGCCAGTAGTGTCATCAATCAGCCCCAGCATTTT. Full variable domain (missing parts from reference TRBV19 and TRBJ1-5): DGGITQSPKYLFRKEGQNVTLSCEQNLNHDAMYWYRQDPGQGLRLIYYSQIVNDFQKGDIAEGYSVSREKKESFPLTVTSAQKNPTAFYLCASSVINQPQHFGDGTRLSIL.